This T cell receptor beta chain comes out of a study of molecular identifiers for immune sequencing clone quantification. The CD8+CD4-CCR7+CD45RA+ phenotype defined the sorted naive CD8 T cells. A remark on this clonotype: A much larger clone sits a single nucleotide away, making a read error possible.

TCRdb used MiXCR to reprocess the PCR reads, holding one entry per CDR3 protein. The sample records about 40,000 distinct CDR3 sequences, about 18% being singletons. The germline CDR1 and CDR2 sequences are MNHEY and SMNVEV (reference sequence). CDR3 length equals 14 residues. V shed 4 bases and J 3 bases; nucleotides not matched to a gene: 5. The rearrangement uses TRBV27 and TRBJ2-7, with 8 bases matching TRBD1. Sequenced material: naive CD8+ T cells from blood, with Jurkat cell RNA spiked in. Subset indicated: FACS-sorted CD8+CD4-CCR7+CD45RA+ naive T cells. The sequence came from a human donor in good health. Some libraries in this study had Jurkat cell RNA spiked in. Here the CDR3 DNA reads TGTGCCAGCAGTTCCAAGACAGGGGTCTACGAGCAGTACTTC. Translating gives CASSSKTGVYEQYF.